Following are 19 T cell receptor beta chains from one sample sequenced in a study of blood T cells in healthy people across ages. The second PCR ran about 6 to 11 cycles with a sample-barcoded 5' primer and J-beta primers. TCRdb reanalysed the 5' RACE reads using MiXCR and keeps one entry per CDR3 protein. The sample lists approximately 1,700,000 distinct CDR3 sequences, about two fifths occurring once. Sample: blood. The source of these receptors is a human donor in good health.

The chain uses TRBV12-3 or TRBV12-4 and TRBJ1-2; TRBD1 is a possible D gene (5 bases). The V end lost 3 bases, the J end lost 7 bases, and 12 bases lay between the germline ends. The CDR3 covers 13 residues. The CDR3 region is CASSLGVWRGYTF. DNA of the CDR3: TGTGCCAGCAGTTTGGGGGTTTGGCGTGGCTACACCTTC.

The chain joins TRBV6-5 to TRBJ1-1; tentative D call: TRBD1 (5 bases). The CDR3 contains 13 residues. In germline, CDR1 is MNHEY, CDR2 SVGAGI. With 0 bases removed from V and 7 bases from J, the gap between germline ends came to 9 bases. The CDR3: CASSYSGAVEAFF. The DNA for the CDR3 is TGTGCCAGCAGTTACTCTGGGGCAGTTGAAGCTTTCTTT.

The sample holds a few counts of this clonotype. This rearrangement joins TRBV7-2 to TRBJ2-3, with 7 bases lining up with TRBD2. CDR1 is SGHTA, CDR2 FQGNSA, per germline. Trimming took 5 bases from V and 2 from J; bases not matched to a gene: 7. This CDR3 is built from 15 residues. The CDR3 is CASSPWRGNTDTQYF. CDR3 in DNA: TGTGCCAGCAGCCCCTGGCGGGGGAACACAGATACGCAGTATTTT.

In nucleotides, the CDR3 is TGTGCCAGCAGTGCCCGGGACAGGGCAGATACGCAGTATTTT. As protein: CASSARDRADTQYF. The chain combines TRBV28 with TRBJ2-3, with 9 bases aligning to TRBD1. The CDR3 is 14 amino acids. Trimming at V came to 5 bases and at J to 4 bases, leaving 4 bases not matched to a gene. Germline CDR1 and CDR2: MDHEN and SYDVKM.

Points on this clonotype: One end of the junction does not line up with germline, which may come from a read error. The chain couples TRBV3-1 to TRBJ2-5; 11 nucleotides agree with TRBD2. The CDR3 consists of 16 residues. Germline V gene sequence: CDR1 LGHDT, CDR2 YNNKEL (reference sequence). CDR3 loop: CASSHWGLADQETQYF. The CDR3 DNA reads as TGTGCCAGCAGCCACTGGGGACTAGCGGACCAGGAGACCCAGTACTTC.

The V gene is TRBV5-1, the J gene TRBJ2-5; no definite D call. V lost 4 bases, J lost 5 bases, and 9 bases lay in between. This CDR3 has 12 residues. Germline-derived CDR1 and CDR2 are SGHRS and YFSETQ. Here the CDR3 DNA reads TGCGCCAGCAGCATCTCCCCGGAGACCCAGTACTTC. It yields the protein CASSISPETQYF.

This clonotype showed up just a few times. The rearrangement uses TRBV12-3 or TRBV12-4 and TRBJ2-5; D gene unclear. V lost 3 bases to trimming and J lost 5 bases, with 10 bases between them. The CDR3 length is 13 residues. The CDR3 DNA follows: TGTGCCAGCAGTTTTGTGGGTTCGGAGACCCAGTACTTC. It specifies CASSFVGSETQYF.

The chain recombines TRBV7-9 with TRBJ1-5; TRBD1 matches 7 bases. Per the germline V gene, CDR1 is SEHNR and CDR2 is FQNEAQ (reference sequence). The CDR3 is made up of 16 amino acids. Trimming at V came to 4 bases and at J to 3 bases, leaving 9 bases not matched to a gene. CDR3 DNA: TGTGCCAGCAGCTCGGGGACAGCAGACTACAATCAGCCCCAGCATTTT. The encoded protein is CASSSGTADYNQPQHF.

A single count supports this clonotype. The V gene is TRBV28, the J gene TRBJ2-7; D could derive from TRBD1 or TRBD2 (5 bases each). The CDR3 runs to 14 residues. V lost 3 bases and J 4 bases, leaving 13 bases between the germline ends. Per germline, CDR1 MDHEN and CDR2 SYDVKM. CDR3 loop: CASSLMGPGYEQYF. As DNA, the CDR3 is TGTGCCAGCAGTTTGATGGGACCGGGGTACGAGCAGTACTTC.

The chain combines TRBV2 with TRBJ1-2; D is perhaps TRBD1 (6 bases). Germline CDR1 is SNHLY and CDR2 is FYNNEI. The CDR3 extends over 12 amino acids. V lost 10 bases and J 7 bases, leaving 16 bases between the germline ends. The CDR3 sequence: CATSVTGFGYTF. The CDR3 nucleotides read TGTGCCACCAGCGTAACAGGGTTTGGCTACACCTTC.

The chain uses TRBV5-6 and TRBJ2-4; D ambiguous. With the DNA end fitting TRBJ2-7 better, the J assignment may be wrong. The CDR3 length is 12 residues. Germline lookup yields CDR1 SGHDT and CDR2 YYEEEE. CDR3 amino acids: CASSLFTGEQYF. CDR3 nucleotide sequence: TGTGCCAGCAGCTTGTTTACCGGCGAGCAGTACTTC.

This sequence joins TRBV5-5 and TRBJ2-1, with 11 bases aligning to TRBD2. The CDR3 extends over 19 amino acids. Germline V gene data show CDR1 as SGHKS and CDR2 as YYEKEE (reference sequence). V lost 0 bases to trimming and J lost 6 bases; unmatched junction nucleotides: 14. The CDR3 region is CASSLAPRSGGVAVNEQFF. The CDR3 coding sequence is TGTGCCAGCAGCTTGGCCCCTCGTAGCGGGGGGGTTGCGGTCAATGAGCAGTTCTTC.

The V and J genes are TRBV7-2 and TRBJ1-6, with D uncertain. CDR3 length: 14 residues. Germline values: CDR1 SGHTA, CDR2 FQGNSA. V lost 2 bases and J 4 bases, leaving 6 bases between the germline ends. The CDR3 DNA sequence: TGTGCCAGCAGCTTAAAACGTTATAATTCACCCCTCCACTTT. Translated: CASSLKRYNSPLHF.

This sequence joins TRBV5-1 and TRBJ1-1; no clear D. The CDR3 length is 14 residues. CDR1 is SGHRS, CDR2 YFSETQ, per germline. V shed 3 bases and J shed 5 bases, with 14 bases lying between them. Here the CDR3 reads CASSSRAVRTEAFF. The CDR3 region has the DNA TGCGCCAGCAGCTCCCGGGCCGTACGGACTGAAGCTTTCTTT.

This clonotype has just a few counts. This chain uses TRBV18 with TRBJ1-5; D gene uncertain. V was shortened by 2 bases and J by 0 bases, with 8 bases between the two germline ends. This CDR3 region has 15 residues. Germline CDR1 KGHSH, CDR2 LQKENI. Written as DNA, the CDR3 is TGTGCCAGCTCACCAGGGGATTATAGCAATCAGCCCCAGCATTTT. Protein sequence: CASSPGDYSNQPQHF.

The V call is TRBV7-2, the J call TRBJ1-5, with D perhaps matching TRBD1 (6 bases). V was clipped by 0 bases and J by 5 bases, with 11 bases between them. The CDR3 is made up of 15 amino acids. Per the germline V gene, CDR1 is SGHTA and CDR2 is FQGNSA. The CDR3 DNA follows: TGTGCCAGCAGCTTAGCGGGGGACAATTATCAGCCCCAGCATTTT. Translating gives CASSLAGDNYQPQHF.

The genes are TRBV4-3 and TRBJ2-2; D gene uncertain. This CDR3 has 14 amino acids. Deletions cut 1 base from V and 5 bases from J, with 8 bases between. CDR1 LGHNA and CDR2 YSLEER come from the germline V gene. The CDR3 DNA is TGCGCCAGCAGCCAAGGACCCCGGACCGGGGAGCTGTTTTTT. Translation: CASSQGPRTGELFF.

The chain couples TRBV24-1 to TRBJ2-3, with 10 bases matching TRBD1. Germline V lookup: CDR1 KGHDR, CDR2 SFDVKD. The CDR3 length is 15 residues. Trimming at V came to 9 bases and at J to 2 bases, leaving 7 bases not matched to a gene. As DNA, the CDR3 is TGTGCCACCTCCGGGACAGGGGATATCACAGATACGCAGTATTTT. It yields the protein CATSGTGDITDTQYF.

This clonotype came up once. The gene calls are TRBV11-2 and TRBJ2-2; D gene ambiguous. This CDR3 comprises 12 residues. CDR1 is SGHAT and CDR2 is FQNNGV in the germline V gene. Trimming cost V 8 bases and J 5 bases, with 9 bases left between them. As DNA, the CDR3 is TGTGCCAGCGGCGACGGTACCGGGGAGCTGTTTTTT. It yields the protein CASGDGTGELFF.